Listed below are T cell receptor beta chains from one sample, sequenced in a study of vaccination effects on CD4 cells after COVID-19. No antigens are known for them. Sequenced by immunoSEQ multiplex PCR; TCRdb stores in-frame clones only, minus some. The sample yields roughly 46,000 clones, around 80% seen once. The sequenced sample was CD4+ T cells from PBMCs cultured without peptide, obtained after COVID-19 vaccination. The receptors derive from a human donor who had a prior SARS-CoV-2 infection. The CDR3 runs from the conserved cysteine through the conserved F or W. Each record gives: clone size, J gene, CDR3 length, D gene, V gene, CDR3 DNA, CDR3 protein. A D gene is named only where the DNA matches it firmly. Clone size is shown for a subset of rows, as once, few, many or a class of expanded clone.

.,TRBJ2-3,13,.,TRBV6-5,TGTGCCAGCAAGGGACCTAGCACAGATACGCAGTATTTT,CASKGPSTDTQYF
.,TRBJ2-6,15,.,TRBV7-9,TGTGCCAGCAGCTTAGTCCAAGGGAGGGCCAACGTCCTGACTTTC,CASSLVQGRANVLTF
.,TRBJ2-1,16,TRBD2,TRBV5-1,TGCGCCAGCAGCGGCTTAGCGGGAGGGACCGCCGGTGAGCAGTTCTTC,CASSGLAGGTAGEQFF
.,TRBJ2-3,15,.,TRBV3-1/TRBV3-2,TGTGCCAGCAGCCAAGGAATTCGCCCTCCGAATACGCAGTATTTT,CASSQGIRPPNTQYF
.,TRBJ2-1,13,.,TRBV24-1,TGTGCCACCAGTGATTTACAGGGACCGGAGCAGTTCTTC,CATSDLQGPEQFF
few,TRBJ1-5,15,.,TRBV7-2,TGTGCCAGCAGCACGCAGACAGGATGGAATCAGCCCCAGCATTTT,CASSTQTGWNQPQHF
.,TRBJ1-3,14,TRBD1,TRBV18,TGTGCCAGCTCAATGGGGACAGCTGGAAACACCATATATTTT,CASSMGTAGNTIYF
.,TRBJ1-1,15,.,TRBV7-6,TGTGCCAGCAGCTTAGTTATCGGATCTAACACTGAAGCTTTCTTT,CASSLVIGSNTEAFF
.,TRBJ1-1,15,TRBD1,TRBV6-6,TGTGCCAGCAGCCTCGGACAGGGCTCGAGAACTGAAGCTTTCTTT,CASSLGQGSRTEAFF
once,TRBJ2-2,15,TRBD2,TRBV5-1,TGCGCCAGCAGCGGGACTAGCGGGCCCACCGGGGAGCTGTTTTTT,CASSGTSGPTGELFF
.,TRBJ1-6,18,.,TRBV11-3,TGTGCCAGCAGCTTAGTGGGCGGGGAGGGTGACTATAATTCACCCCTCCACTTT,CASSLVGGEGDYNSPLHF
once,TRBJ2-7,15,.,TRBV3-1/TRBV3-2,TGTGCCAGCAGCCAATTGCCCCTCCCTTCCTACGAGCAGTACTTC,CASSQLPLPSYEQYF
.,TRBJ2-7,15,TRBD1,TRBV5-4,TGTGCCAGCAGTACCAAGACAGGGGGATACTACGAGCAGTACTTC,CASSTKTGGYYEQYF
few,TRBJ2-1,14,.,TRBV5-1,TGCGCCAGCTCGAGAGGGGGTGGGGGCCATGAGCAGTTCTTC,CASSRGGGGHEQFF
many,TRBJ2-7,13,.,TRBV2,TGTGCCAGCAGTGGGGTCGGGGATATCGAGCAGTACTTC,CASSGVGDIEQYF
.,TRBJ1-1,14,.,TRBV5-4,TGTGCCAGCAGCTTGACAGGGATGAACACTGAAGCTTTCTTT,CASSLTGMNTEAFF
.,TRBJ2-3,15,.,TRBV2,TGTGCCAGCAGTGATATGGTGACTAGCACAGATACGCAGTATTTT,CASSDMVTSTDTQYF
few,TRBJ2-1,16,TRBD2,TRBV11-1,TGTGCCAGCAGCTTAAGGAGGGCGGGAGGGCTGAATGAGCAGTTCTTC,CASSLRRAGGLNEQFF
.,TRBJ2-7,14,.,TRBV6-6,TGTGCCAGCAGTTCCCCCCAGCAAGCCTACGAGCAGTACTTC,CASSSPQQAYEQYF
.,TRBJ2-7,17,.,TRBV15,TGTGCCACCAGCAGAGGGTATCGGGACATGGGCTCCTACGAGCAGTACTTC,CATSRGYRDMGSYEQYF
.,TRBJ2-3,17,TRBD1,TRBV7-9,TGTGCCAGCAGCACCCCAAACCGGGACAGTAACACAGATACGCAGTATTTT,CASSTPNRDSNTDTQYF
once,TRBJ1-4,17,.,TRBV5-1,TGCGCCAGCAGCTTAACCCCGACAGATTCAACTAATGAAAAACTGTTTTTT,CASSLTPTDSTNEKLFF
few,TRBJ1-1,13,.,TRBV5-4,TGTGCCAGCAGCTGGCCCGGGAACACTGAAGCTTTCTTT,CASSWPGNTEAFF
few,TRBJ1-1,13,.,TRBV7-9,TGTGCCAGCAGCTTGGAATCGGGGGCTGAAGCTTTCTTT,CASSLESGAEAFF